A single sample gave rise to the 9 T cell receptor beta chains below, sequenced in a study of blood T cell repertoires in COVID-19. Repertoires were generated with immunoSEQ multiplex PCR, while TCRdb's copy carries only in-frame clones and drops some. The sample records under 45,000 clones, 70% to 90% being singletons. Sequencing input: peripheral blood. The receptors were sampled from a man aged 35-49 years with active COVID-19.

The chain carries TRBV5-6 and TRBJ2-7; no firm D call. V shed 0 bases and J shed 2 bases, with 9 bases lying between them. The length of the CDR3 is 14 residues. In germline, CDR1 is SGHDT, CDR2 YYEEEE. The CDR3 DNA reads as TGTGCCAGCAGCTTGGGAGGCCAGACCTACGAGCAGTACTTC. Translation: CASSLGGQTYEQYF.

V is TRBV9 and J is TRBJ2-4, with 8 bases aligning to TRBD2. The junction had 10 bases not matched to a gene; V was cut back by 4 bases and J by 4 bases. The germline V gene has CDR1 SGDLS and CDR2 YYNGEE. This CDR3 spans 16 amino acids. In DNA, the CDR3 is TGTGCCAGCAGCACTCCGGGACTAGGAGATAAAAACATTCAGTACTTC. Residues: CASSTPGLGDKNIQYF.

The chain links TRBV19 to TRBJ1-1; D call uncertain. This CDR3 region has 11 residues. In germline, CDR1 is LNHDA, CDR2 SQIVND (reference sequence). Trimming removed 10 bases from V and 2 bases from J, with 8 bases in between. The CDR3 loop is CATGRNTEAFF. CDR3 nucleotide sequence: TGTGCCACCGGGAGAAACACTGAAGCTTTCTTT.

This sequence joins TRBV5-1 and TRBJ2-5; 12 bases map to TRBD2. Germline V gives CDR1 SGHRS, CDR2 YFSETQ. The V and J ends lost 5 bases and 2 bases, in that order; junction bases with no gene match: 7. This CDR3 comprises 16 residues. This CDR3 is CASRGGLAGIQETQYF. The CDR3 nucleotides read TGCGCCAGCAGGGGTGGACTAGCGGGGATTCAAGAGACCCAGTACTTC.

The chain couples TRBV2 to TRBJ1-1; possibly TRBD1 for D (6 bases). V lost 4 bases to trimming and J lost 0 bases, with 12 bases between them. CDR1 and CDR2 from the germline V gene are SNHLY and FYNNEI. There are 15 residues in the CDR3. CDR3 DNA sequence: TGTGCCAGCAGTGTGGACAGACTAATGAACACTGAAGCTTTCTTT. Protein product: CASSVDRLMNTEAFF. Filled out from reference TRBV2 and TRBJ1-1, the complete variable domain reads EPEVTQTPSHQVTQMGQEVILRCVPISNHLYFYWYRQILGQKVEFLVSFYNNEISEKSEIFDDQFSVERPDGSNFTLKIRSTKLEDSAMYFCASSVDRLMNTEAFFGQGTRLTVV.

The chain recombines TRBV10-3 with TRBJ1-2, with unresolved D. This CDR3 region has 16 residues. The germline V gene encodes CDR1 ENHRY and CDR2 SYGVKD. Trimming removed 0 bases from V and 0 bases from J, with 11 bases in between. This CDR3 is CAISESSGNSNYGYTF. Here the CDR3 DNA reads TGTGCCATCAGTGAGTCATCGGGGAACTCTAACTATGGCTACACCTTC.

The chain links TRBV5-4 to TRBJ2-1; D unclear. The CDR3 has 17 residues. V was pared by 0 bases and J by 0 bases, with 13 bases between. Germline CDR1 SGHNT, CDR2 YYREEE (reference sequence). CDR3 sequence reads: CASSLARGRSSYNEQFF. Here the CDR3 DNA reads TGTGCCAGCAGCTTGGCTCGCGGCCGCAGCTCCTACAATGAGCAGTTCTTC.

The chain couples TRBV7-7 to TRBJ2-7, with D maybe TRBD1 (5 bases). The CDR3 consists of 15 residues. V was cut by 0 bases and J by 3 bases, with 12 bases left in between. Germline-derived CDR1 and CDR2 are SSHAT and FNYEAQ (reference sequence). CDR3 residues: CASSLAAGWGYEQYF. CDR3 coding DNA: TGTGCCAGCAGCTTAGCAGCAGGGTGGGGCTACGAGCAGTACTTC.

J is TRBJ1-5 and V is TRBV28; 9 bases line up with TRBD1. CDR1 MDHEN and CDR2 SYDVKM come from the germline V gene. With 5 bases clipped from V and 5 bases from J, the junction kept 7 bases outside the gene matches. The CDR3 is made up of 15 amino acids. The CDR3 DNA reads TGTGCCAGCAGTCAACCGGGACAGGGATATCAGCCCCAGCATTTT. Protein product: CASSQPGQGYQPQHF.